The 32 T cell receptor beta chains presented below share a single source sample, sequenced in a study of blood T cells in healthy people across ages. Sample-barcoded 5' priming and a J-beta primer mix drove a second PCR of roughly 6 to 12 cycles. From the 5' RACE reads, TCRdb called clonotypes with MiXCR, one entry per CDR3 protein. The table has about 2 million distinct CDR3 sequences, less than 50% seen once. The sequenced sample consisted of blood. Receptors were obtained from a woman in her 40s in good health.

The chain carries TRBV7-9 and TRBJ1-1, with D uncertain. This CDR3 spans 15 amino acids. Germline CDR1 is SEHNR and CDR2 is FQNEAQ (reference sequence). V lost 5 bases and J 2 bases, leaving 15 bases between the germline ends. The CDR3 is CASSPINSINTEAFF. The CDR3 coding sequence is TGTGCCAGCAGCCCCATCAACAGTATTAACACTGAAGCTTTCTTT.

This chain connects TRBV4-1 to TRBJ1-6; D gene uncertain. Germline CDR1 and CDR2: MGHRA and YSYEKL. With 0 bases removed from V and 1 base from J, the gap between germline ends came to 7 bases. This CDR3 is built from 16 residues. The CDR3 protein is CASSQDEGSYNSPLHF. CDR3 nucleotides: TGCGCCAGCAGCCAAGATGAAGGGTCCTATAATTCACCCCTCCACTTT.

Points on this clonotype: One end of the junction is discordant with germline, which a read error may explain. The chain recombines TRBV7-7 with TRBJ2-3, with D perhaps TRBD2 (5 bases). Germline values: CDR1 SSHAT, CDR2 FNYEAQ (reference sequence). This CDR3 comprises 15 residues. The CDR3: CASSPGPRDTDTQYF. CDR3 DNA: TGTGCTAGCAGCCCGGGCCCCCGGGACACAGATACGCAGTATTTT.

The chain has TRBV18 and TRBJ2-3; D not certain. The CDR3 runs to 14 residues. The ends were cut back, 0 bases at V and 6 bases at J, with 10 bases in the middle. CDR1 KGHSH and CDR2 LQKENI come from the germline V gene. CDR3 region: CASSPPERRDTQYF. DNA of the CDR3: TGTGCCAGCTCACCACCGGAGCGTCGGGATACGCAGTATTTT.

This clonotype came up a few times. The chain joins TRBV5-1 to TRBJ2-5; a weak D match, TRBD1 (9 bases). The germline V and J ends were trimmed by 6 bases and 5 bases, with 17 bases remaining between them. Germline CDR1 and CDR2: SGHRS and YFSETQ. The CDR3 contains 14 residues. The CDR3 nucleotides read TGCGCCAGCACCGGGACAGGGACTAGGGAGACCCAGTACTTC. Translated: CASTGTGTRETQYF. Complete variable domain (other parts from reference TRBV5-1 and TRBJ2-5): KAGVTQTPRYLIKTRGQQVTLSCSPISGHRSVSWYQQTPGQGLQFLFEYFSETQRNKGNFPGRFSGRQFSNSRSEMNVSTLELGDSALYLCASTGTGTRETQYFGPGTRLLVL.

This clonotype has more than one count but fewer than ten. The V gene is TRBV28, the J gene TRBJ2-3; 12 positions match TRBD2. The CDR3 length is 16 residues. The J segment lost 3 bases and the V segment lost 5 bases, leaving 6 bases of the junction unmatched. Germline loops: CDR1 MDHEN, CDR2 SYDVKM. CDR3 sequence reads: CASSDPLAGGTDTQYF. CDR3 bases: TGTGCCAGCAGTGACCCCCTAGCGGGGGGGACAGATACGCAGTATTTT.

This chain joins TRBV20-1 and TRBJ1-2; 12 positions match TRBD1. The V gene's germline CDR1 is DFQATT and CDR2 SNEGSKA (reference sequence). The CDR3 sequence is 14 residues long. Germline trimming cut 5 bases from V and 6 bases from J; bases unmatched to any gene: 7. This CDR3 reads CSAGDRGRWDGYTF. DNA of the CDR3: TGCAGTGCTGGGGACAGGGGGCGTTGGGATGGCTACACCTTC.

The rearrangement links TRBV6-5 to TRBJ2-5; a weak D match, TRBD2 (5 bases). Germline CDR1 is MNHEY and CDR2 is SVGAGI. V lost 2 bases, J lost 7 bases, and 14 bases lay in between. The CDR3 sequence is 14 residues long. The CDR3 loop is CASSYDGSYGTQYF. CDR3 sequence (DNA): TGTGCCAGCAGTTACGATGGGAGCTACGGGACCCAGTACTTC.

This rearrangement joins TRBV6-4 to TRBJ2-3; a weak D match, TRBD1 (5 bases). This CDR3 is built from 16 residues. V lost 0 bases and J 0 bases, leaving 10 bases between the germline ends. Germline V gene data show CDR1 as MRHNA and CDR2 as SNTAGT. This chain's CDR3 is CASSDSVRGSTDTQYF. The DNA of the CDR3 is TGTGCCAGCAGTGACTCTGTTAGGGGTAGCACAGATACGCAGTATTTT.

The chain has TRBV10-3 and TRBJ2-1; 10 nucleotides match TRBD1. The germline CDR1 and CDR2 sequences are ENHRY and SYGVKD. The CDR3 totals 15 residues. V shed 4 bases, J shed 7 bases, and the junction held 7 bases outside the gene matches. Here the CDR3 DNA reads TGTGCCATCAGTGGGCCCGACAGGGGGCGGAATGAGCAGTTCTTC. It is translated as CAISGPDRGRNEQFF.

This clonotype has a handful of counts. The V and J genes are TRBV20-1 and TRBJ2-3; 8 bases align to TRBD1. From germline, CDR1 is DFQATT and CDR2 SNEGSKA (reference sequence). With V trimmed by 5 bases and J by 6 bases, 13 bases remained unmatched. This CDR3 spans 15 amino acids. The CDR3 DNA follows: TGCAGTGCTTTCAACCCGACAGGGGTCGGGGATACGCAGTATTTT. Its protein is CSAFNPTGVGDTQYF.

This sequence joins TRBV20-1 and TRBJ2-1; 9 bases are shared with TRBD1. J lost 7 bases, V lost 5 bases, and 6 bases had no gene match. Per the germline V gene, CDR1 is DFQATT and CDR2 is SNEGSKA (reference sequence). The CDR3 totals 13 residues. CDR3 protein: CSARDRVGNEQFF. The CDR3 DNA is TGCAGTGCTCGGGACAGGGTGGGTAATGAGCAGTTCTTC.

This clonotype has only a few counts. This chain joins TRBV24-1 and TRBJ2-6; 8 bases line up with TRBD1. This CDR3 comprises 18 residues. CDR1 and CDR2 from the germline V gene are KGHDR and SFDVKD. The V gene end was trimmed by 4 bases and the J gene end by 0 bases; junction bases not matched to a gene: 7. CDR3 sequence (DNA): TGTGCCACCAGTGACTCGGGACAGGCGATCTCTGGGGCCAACGTCCTGACTTTC. Translating gives CATSDSGQAISGANVLTF.

V is TRBV20-1 and J is TRBJ2-5; TRBD2 matches at 9 bases. The CDR3 is 12 amino acids. Germline assignment: CDR1 DFQATT and CDR2 SNEGSKA (reference sequence). V dropped 8 bases and J dropped 2; count of bases not matched to a gene: 3. This CDR3 reads CSLAGGQETQYF. Written as DNA, the CDR3 is TGCAGTTTGGCGGGGGGGCAAGAGACCCAGTACTTC.

This sequence joins TRBV4-3 and TRBJ2-1, with D possibly matching TRBD2 (5 bases). Trimming removed 0 bases from V and 12 bases from J, with 18 bases in between. Per the germline V gene, CDR1 is LGHNA and CDR2 is YSLEER. The CDR3 runs 15 residues. The DNA for the CDR3 is TGCGCCAGCAGCCAAGATCGGGGAATCGGAGGACGGCAGTTCTTC. The encoded protein is CASSQDRGIGGRQFF.

The chain uses TRBV15 and TRBJ2-5; D unclear. V was cut by 1 base and J by 1 base, with 10 bases left in between. The CDR3 consists of 15 residues. The germline V gene encodes CDR1 LNHNV and CDR2 YYDKDF (reference sequence). This CDR3 reads CATSRGERVQETQYF. CDR3 in DNA: TGTGCCACCAGCAGAGGGGAAAGGGTCCAAGAGACCCAGTACTTC.

This clonotype has more than one count but fewer than ten. A read error may account for a junction end that differs from germline. This sequence joins TRBV7-7 and TRBJ2-1; the match to TRBD1 covers 7 bases. The CDR3 spans 15 residues. Germline CDR1 is SSHAT and CDR2 is FNYEAQ (reference sequence). The CDR3 sequence is CASSPGQNTYNEQFF. CDR3 bases: TGTGCTAGCAGCCCGGGACAGAACACCTACAATGAGCAGTTCTTC.

In this sample, this clonotype turned up a few times. The CDR3 coding sequence is TGCAGTGCTTTTCCTAGCGGGGGGGCCAACGTCCTGACTTTC. Amino acids: CSAFPSGGANVLTF. The chain is built from TRBV20-1 and TRBJ2-6, with 8 bases matching TRBD2. The CDR3 consists of 14 residues. Per the germline V gene, CDR1 is DFQATT and CDR2 is SNEGSKA (reference sequence). V dropped 5 bases and J dropped 4; count of bases not matched to a gene: 4.

This clonotype was counted a few times. The CDR3 loop is CASSVIGGQADTQYF. CDR3 sequence (DNA): TGTGCCAGCAGCGTAATAGGGGGTCAAGCAGATACGCAGTATTTT. The chain employs TRBV9 and TRBJ2-3; maybe TRBD1 (6 bases). V was cut by 1 base and J by 4 bases, with 13 bases left in between. This CDR3 has 15 residues. Per the germline V gene, CDR1 is SGDLS and CDR2 is YYNGEE.

This chain joins TRBV15 and TRBJ2-7; 12 positions match TRBD2. The CDR3 extends over 15 amino acids. J was trimmed by 2 bases and V by 1 base; bases with no gene match: 0. Germline loops: CDR1 LNHNV, CDR2 YYDKDF (reference sequence). The CDR3 DNA is TGTGCCACCAGCAGAGGGACTAGCGGGGCCTACGAGCAGTACTTC. Translating gives CATSRGTSGAYEQYF.

V and J are TRBV7-9 and TRBJ2-1; D gene unclear. CDR1 SEHNR and CDR2 FQNEAQ come from the germline V gene (reference sequence). Trimming took off 0 bases at V and 4 bases at J, with 16 bases between the two ends. The CDR3 contains 17 residues. Here the CDR3 reads CASSLASSRSPYNEQFF. The CDR3 DNA sequence: TGTGCCAGCAGCTTAGCATCGTCGCGGTCGCCTTACAATGAGCAGTTCTTC.

The rearrangement links TRBV5-5 to TRBJ2-6, with 11 bases aligning to TRBD1. Trimming took 1 base from V and 1 from J; bases not matched to a gene: 1. The CDR3 consists of 17 residues. Germline V gives CDR1 SGHKS, CDR2 YYEKEE (reference sequence). This CDR3 reads CASSLWDRGSGANVLTF. The CDR3 DNA is TGTGCCAGCAGCTTGTGGGACAGGGGGTCTGGGGCCAACGTCCTGACTTTC.

The chain employs TRBV11-2 and TRBJ2-1, with TRBD1 identical over 9 bases. The tail of the sequence fits TRBJ2-7 better, so the J call may be wrong. CDR1 is SGHAT, CDR2 FQNNGV, per germline. This CDR3 spans 16 amino acids. DNA for the CDR3: TGTGCCAGCAGCCCCCTGAGGGGACAGGGAGTCAATGAGCAGTACTTC. Translating gives CASSPLRGQGVNEQYF.

This rearrangement joins TRBV6-6 to TRBJ2-7; D is possibly TRBD1 (5 bases). V gave up 5 bases and J gave up 3 bases, with 14 bases separating them. Germline assignment: CDR1 MNHNY and CDR2 SVGAGI (reference sequence). CDR3 size: 14 residues. CDR3 in amino acids: CASSPAETVYEQYF. CDR3 sequence (DNA): TGTGCCAGCAGTCCCGCGGAGACAGTCTACGAGCAGTACTTC.

This clonotype was found a few times. V usage is TRBV29-1 and J usage is TRBJ2-6; D call uncertain. V lost 3 bases to trimming and J lost 4 bases, with 7 bases between them. CDR3 length equals 13 residues. Looked up from germline, CDR1 is SQVTM and CDR2 is ANQGSEA. The CDR3 here is CSVEWVGANVLTF. The CDR3 DNA follows: TGCAGCGTTGAGTGGGTCGGGGCCAACGTCCTGACTTTC.

The chain has TRBV7-2 and TRBJ2-3; 7 bases fit TRBD2. CDR1 is SGHTA and CDR2 is FQGNSA in the germline V gene. Trimming removed 6 bases from V and 4 bases from J; junction bases left unmatched: 7. CDR3 length: 14 residues. The CDR3 loop is CASRARLASDTQYF. In nucleotides, the CDR3 is TGTGCCAGCAGGGCAAGACTAGCTTCAGATACGCAGTATTTT.

This sequence joins TRBV13 and TRBJ2-7; 7 bases are shared with TRBD1. V dropped 5 bases and J dropped 3; count of bases not matched to a gene: 7. CDR1 and CDR2 (germline): PRHDT, FYEKMQ (reference sequence). The CDR3 is 14 residues long. The CDR3 reads CASSKEGAVYEQYF. The CDR3 DNA follows: TGTGCCAGCAGCAAAGAGGGGGCGGTCTACGAGCAGTACTTC. Looking up the rest from reference TRBV13 and TRBJ2-7 gives the full variable domain: AAGVIQSPRHLIKEKRETATLKCYPIPRHDTVYWYQQGPGQDPQFLISFYEKMQSDKGSIPDRFSAQQFSDYHSELNMSSLELGDSALYFCASSKEGAVYEQYFGPGTRLTVT.

The gene calls are TRBV28 and TRBJ1-2; 10 bases are shared with TRBD1. The CDR3 covers 13 residues. V lost 6 bases, J lost 6 bases, and 4 bases stayed unmatched. From germline, CDR1 is MDHEN and CDR2 SYDVKM. CDR3 bases: TGTGCCAGCAGGGGGACAGGGGAGGATGGCTACACCTTC. As protein: CASRGTGEDGYTF.

The chain employs TRBV28 and TRBJ2-7; 9 bases line up with TRBD2. The J call is doubtful: the DNA matches TRBJ2-5 better. Germline CDR1 reads MDHEN; CDR2 reads SYDVKM. The CDR3 has 17 residues. Here the CDR3 DNA reads TGTGCCAGCAGTCTTTCAGACAGCGGGGGGTTCCAAGAGACCCAGTACTTC. This codes for CASSLSDSGGFQETQYF.

The chain uses TRBV7-9 and TRBJ1-2; D is unresolved. Per the germline V gene, CDR1 is SEHNR and CDR2 is FQNEAQ (reference sequence). The CDR3 runs to 15 residues. The V and J ends lost 1 base and 1 base respectively, with 10 bases between them. The CDR3 region has the DNA TGTGCCAGCAGCTTAGAGGTTGCCAGTAACTATGGCTACACCTTC. It specifies CASSLEVASNYGYTF.

This clonotype appeared a few times. The J gene is TRBJ1-1, the V gene TRBV20-1; D unresolved. The CDR3 totals 13 residues. Germline CDR1 reads DFQATT; CDR2 reads SNEGSKA (reference sequence). The V and J ends lost 2 bases and 5 bases respectively, with 12 bases between them. The CDR3 sequence is CSARMRGRTEAFF. The CDR3 DNA reads as TGCAGTGCTAGAATGAGAGGCCGGACTGAAGCTTTCTTT.

This clonotype appeared a few times. V usage is TRBV7-3 and J usage is TRBJ2-1, with D perhaps TRBD1 (5 bases). CDR3 length: 13 amino acids. V was clipped by 4 bases and J by 4 bases, with 8 bases between them. CDR1 and CDR2 from the germline V gene are SGHTA and FQGTGA. The CDR3 spells CASSSTEYNEQFF. CDR3 sequence (DNA): TGTGCCAGCAGCTCGACAGAATACAATGAGCAGTTCTTC.